This T cell receptor (beta chain) came from a study of blood T cell repertoires in COVID-19. Study-wide background: COVID-19 samples collected from the United States, Italy and Spain covered acute and convalescent phases. The cDNA or gDNA used as material had been derived from T cells, B-cell-depleted T cells, or PBMCs.

The assay was immunoSEQ multiplex PCR, and TCRdb's table has in-frame clones only and misses some. Among approximately 230,000 clones listed, over 70% were seen once. CDR3 size: 15 residues. V lost 5 bases, J lost 2 bases, and 13 bases lay in between. Germline loops: CDR1 MNHEY, CDR2 SMNVEV (reference sequence). The TCR sequence derives from a man at least 80 years old with acute or convalescent COVID-19. The chain links TRBV27 to TRBJ2-1; maybe TRBD1 (6 bases). Sequenced input: peripheral blood. CDR3 bases: TGTGCCAGCAGTCTTATACAGGGAACCTACAATGAGCAGTTCTTC. Amino acid sequence: CASSLIQGTYNEQFF.